The 10 T cell receptor beta chains reported below all come from one sample, sequenced in a study of graft-versus-host responses after intestinal transplantation. Libraries were prepared by immunoSEQ multiplex PCR; TCRdb keeps only in-frame clonotypes and omits some of them. The table records some 87,000 clones, 92% of them present only once. No antigens are known for them. The sample here was unstimulated CD4+ T cells sorted from spleen or lymph node cells, taken before intestinal transplant. The receptors originated from a human donor who received an intestinal transplant.

The rearrangement uses TRBV5-1 and TRBJ1-5, with D possibly being TRBD1 (5 bases). CDR3 size: 15 residues. The V end was cut by 1 base, the J end by 2 bases, with 10 bases between. Germline loops: CDR1 SGHRS, CDR2 YFSETQ. The CDR3 region has the DNA TGCGCCAGCAGCTTGTCGGTGGGGGGCAATCAGCCCCAGCATTTT. The encoded protein is CASSLSVGGNQPQHF.

This clone was counted only a few times. The rearrangement uses TRBV10-3 and TRBJ2-1; D is possibly TRBD1 (6 bases). There are 11 residues in the CDR3. Trimming cost V 9 bases and J 8 bases, with 11 bases left between them. Germline V gives CDR1 ENHRY, CDR2 SYGVKD. The CDR3 sequence: CAIGTPDEQFF. CDR3 bases: TGTGCCATTGGGACACCGGATGAGCAGTTCTTC.

V and J are TRBV6-5 and TRBJ1-5; D is possibly TRBD1 (6 bases). V shed 5 bases and J shed 6 bases, with 17 bases lying between them. The CDR3 consists of 15 residues. Germline V gene sequence: CDR1 MNHEY, CDR2 SVGAGI. The CDR3 DNA sequence: TGTGCCAGCAGTCGATCCCGACAGGTGGGTCAGCCCCAGCATTTT. Protein product: CASSRSRQVGQPQHF.

The gene calls are TRBV28 and TRBJ2-6; 8 bases align to TRBD1. Germline loops: CDR1 MDHEN, CDR2 SYDVKM. The CDR3 is 20 residues long. The V segment lost 5 bases and the J segment 0 bases; nucleotides outside the gene matches: 15. For the CDR3, the DNA is TGTGCCAGCAGTGGGACCGAAACAGGGGGGCTTCACTCTGGGGCCAACGTCCTGACTTTC. Its translation is CASSGTETGGLHSGANVLTF.

The V and J genes are TRBV6-5 and TRBJ2-5; D unresolved. V lost 6 bases and J lost 1, with 9 bases in between. Per germline, CDR1 MNHEY and CDR2 SVGAGI. This CDR3 spans 13 amino acids. CDR3 sequence reads: CASSPFVQETQYF. CDR3 DNA: TGTGCCAGCAGCCCTTTCGTCCAAGAGACCCAGTACTTC.

In this sample, this clone turned up once. The genes are TRBV7-8 and TRBJ2-7, with TRBD2 as a possible D gene (6 bases). Per germline, CDR1 SGHVS and CDR2 FQNEAQ. V lost 5 bases and J 4 bases, leaving 15 bases between the germline ends. The CDR3 runs 14 residues. The CDR3 coding sequence is TGTGCCAGCAGCCCCCGGAGGGAGTGGTACGAGCAGTACTTC. This codes for CASSPRREWYEQYF. The full variable domain, in which reference TRBV7-8 and TRBJ2-7 provide the parts outside the CDR3, is GAGVSQSPRYKVAKRGQDVALRCDPISGHVSLFWYQQALGQGPEFLTYFQNEAQLDKSGLPSDRFFAERPEGSVSTLKIQRTQQEDSAVYLCASSPRREWYEQYFGPGTRLTVT.

This chain uses TRBV29-1 with TRBJ1-2; D unresolved. The V end lost 2 bases, the J end lost 6 bases, and 4 bases lay between the germline ends. This CDR3 has 10 residues. Germline lookup yields CDR1 SQVTM and CDR2 ANQGSEA. The DNA for the CDR3 is TGCAGCGTTGAACGCGATGGCTACACCTTC. Residues: CSVERDGYTF.

Only one count was recorded for this clone. The CDR3 DNA reads TGTGCCAGCAGTGGGTCGGCTAGCGGGAGTTTTTTGATACTCTACGAGCAGTACTTC. This translates into CASSGSASGSFLILYEQYF. This chain connects TRBV2 to TRBJ2-7, with 10 positions matching TRBD2. CDR3 size: 19 residues. The germline gives CDR1 SNHLY, CDR2 FYNNEI. The V and J ends lost 4 bases and 3 bases, in that order; junction bases with no gene match: 18.

The V call is TRBV7-2, the J call TRBJ1-2; 9 positions agree with TRBD1. The V gene's germline CDR1 is SGHTA and CDR2 FQGNSA. J gave up 7 bases and V 1 base, and 7 bases lay outside the gene matches. The CDR3 is 15 residues long. CDR3 region: CASSLGTGVIGGYTF. CDR3 nucleotide sequence: TGTGCCAGCAGCTTAGGGACAGGGGTAATAGGTGGCTACACCTTC.

The gene calls are TRBV21-1 and TRBJ2-5. TRBV21-1 is given as a pseudogene. The CDR3 runs to 13 residues. The CDR3 nucleotides are TGTGCCAGCAGCCCCTCCCTGGGGGAGACCCAGTACTTC. Protein: CASSPSLGETQYF.